Reported below is one TCR beta chain. This sample also contains other DNA sequences that code for the same CDR3. These data belong to a study of blood T cell repertoires in COVID-19. This table comes from immunoSEQ multiplex PCR, and its TCRdb copy is limited to in-frame clones, with some not included. The sample records about 90,000 clones, about 80% being singletons. Germline loops: CDR1 LNHDA, CDR2 SQIVND (reference sequence). The CDR3 runs to 13 residues. With V trimmed by 9 bases and J by 1 base, 2 bases remained unmatched. The specimen sequenced was peripheral blood. This TCR was recovered from a woman aged 70 to 79 with acute or convalescent COVID-19. The V gene is TRBV19, the J gene TRBJ2-3; 9 nucleotides line up with TRBD1. CDR3 sequence reads: CASRDRGTDTQYF. The CDR3 DNA is TGTGCCAGCCGGGACAGGGGCACAGATACGCAGTATTTT.